This T cell receptor beta chain was obtained from a study of blood T cell repertoires in COVID-19. Study context: COVID-19 samples, acute and convalescent, were from the United States, Italy and Spain. The analysed material was cDNA or gDNA that came from T cells, B-cell-depleted T cells, or PBMCs.

The CDR3 loop spans 17 amino acids. Unmatched junction bases numbered 5, after V lost 4 bases and J lost 1 base. Looked up from germline, CDR1 is SGHNT and CDR2 is YENEEA. In the authors' workflow: Cell counts per sample came from amplifying reference gene primers. The method was immunoSEQ multiplex PCR; TCRdb's version includes in-frame clones alone and lacks a portion of them. Clone size and V and J calls were adopted from that table, with D and trimming inferred from the DNA. Of around 130,000 clones in the sample, around nine tenths are singletons; the top ten hold under 6.5%. The sequenced sample consisted of peripheral blood. The chain has TRBV11-3 and TRBJ2-6, with 9 bases lining up with TRBD1. This clonotype was obtained from a human donor in a cohort sampled during active COVID-19. The DNA for the CDR3 is TGTGCCAGCAGCTCCGGACAGGGGAGGTCTGGGGCCAACGTCCTGACTTTC. It codes for CASSSGQGRSGANVLTF.